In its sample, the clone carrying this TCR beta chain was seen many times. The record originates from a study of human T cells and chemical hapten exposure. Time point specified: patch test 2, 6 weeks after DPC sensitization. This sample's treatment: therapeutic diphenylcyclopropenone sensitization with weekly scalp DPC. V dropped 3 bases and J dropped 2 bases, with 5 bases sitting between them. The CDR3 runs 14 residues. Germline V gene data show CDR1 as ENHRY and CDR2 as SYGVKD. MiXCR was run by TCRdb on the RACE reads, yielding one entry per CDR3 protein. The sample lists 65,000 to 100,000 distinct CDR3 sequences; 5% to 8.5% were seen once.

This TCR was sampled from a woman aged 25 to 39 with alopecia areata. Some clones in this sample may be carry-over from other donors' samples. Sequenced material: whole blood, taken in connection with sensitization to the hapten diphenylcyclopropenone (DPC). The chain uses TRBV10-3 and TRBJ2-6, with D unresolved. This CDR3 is CAISDPAGANVLTF. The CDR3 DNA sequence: TGTGCCATCAGTGACCCTGCTGGGGCCAACGTCCTGACTTTC.